The rows below give T cell receptor beta chains drawn from one sample of a study of immune heterogeneity within non-small cell lung tumors. TCRdb called the multiplex PCR reads again in MiXCR, with one record for every CDR3 protein. The sample lists 22,000 or so distinct CDR3 sequences, about 30% occurring once. Sequenced material: lung tumor tissue. The receptors derive from a middle-aged man with non-small cell lung cancer. Each CDR3 is given with its conserved first and last residue. The order of the fields is V gene, clone size, D gene, J gene, CDR3 DNA, CDR3 protein. A D gene is named only where the DNA matches it firmly. A row's size may be missing; if present it is once, few, many or a size class.

v_gene: TRBV9; abundance: few; d_gene: NA; j_gene: TRBJ1-1; CDR3nt: TGTGCCAGCAGCGAGAAGGGGGTGAACACTGAAGCTTTCTTT; CDR3aa: CASSEKGVNTEAFF
v_gene: TRBV5-5; abundance: once; d_gene: TRBD1; j_gene: TRBJ1-1; CDR3nt: TGTGCCAGCAGCCGACAGACAGGGATGAACACTGAAGCTTTCTTT; CDR3aa: CASSRQTGMNTEAFF
v_gene: TRBV7-9; abundance: NA; d_gene: NA; j_gene: TRBJ2-1; CDR3nt: TGTGCCAGCAGCTTAGTCGGGCTAGCAAGGGGTGAGCAGTTCTTC; CDR3aa: CASSLVGLARGEQFF
v_gene: TRBV9; abundance: NA; d_gene: TRBD1; j_gene: TRBJ1-4; CDR3nt: TGTGCCAGCAGCGTAGAGGGGACAGATGGAAAACTGTTTTTT; CDR3aa: CASSVEGTDGKLFF
v_gene: TRBV28; abundance: many; d_gene: NA; j_gene: TRBJ1-5; CDR3nt: TGTGCCAGCAGTGAATCCCGACAGAAGCCCCAGCATTTT; CDR3aa: CASSESRQKPQHF
v_gene: TRBV20-1; abundance: few; d_gene: TRBD1; j_gene: TRBJ1-4; CDR3nt: TGCAGTGGTCCCACTCTGCGGGACAGCAATGAAAAACTGTTTTTT; CDR3aa: CSGPTLRDSNEKLFF
v_gene: TRBV19; abundance: NA; d_gene: TRBD2; j_gene: TRBJ2-1; CDR3nt: TGTGCCAGTAGTATCTGGACTAGCGGGTCCAATGAGCAGTTCTTC; CDR3aa: CASSIWTSGSNEQFF
v_gene: TRBV6-5; abundance: many; d_gene: NA; j_gene: TRBJ2-7; CDR3nt: TGTGCCAGCAGTTACGCGGACATCCCCTACGAGCAGTACTTC; CDR3aa: CASSYADIPYEQYF
v_gene: TRBV19; abundance: medium-sized; d_gene: TRBD2; j_gene: TRBJ2-7; CDR3nt: TGTGCCAGTAGTGTTCCTAGCGGCTACGAGCAGTACTTC; CDR3aa: CASSVPSGYEQYF
v_gene: TRBV5-1; abundance: many; d_gene: TRBD2; j_gene: TRBJ2-7; CDR3nt: TGCGCCAGCCATACTAGCGGTGATCTCTACGAGCAGTACTTC; CDR3aa: CASHTSGDLYEQYF
v_gene: TRBV12-3/TRBV12-4; abundance: NA; d_gene: NA; j_gene: TRBJ2-2; CDR3nt: TGTGCCAGCAGTTTAGTTTCGGGGATCGGGGAGCTGTTTTTT; CDR3aa: CASSLVSGIGELFF
v_gene: TRBV4-1; abundance: medium-sized; d_gene: TRBD1; j_gene: TRBJ1-2; CDR3nt: TGCGCCAGCAGCCAAGAATACAGGGGGCGCGACTATGGCTACACCTTC; CDR3aa: CASSQEYRGRDYGYTF